The sample holds many counts of the clone carrying this T cell receptor beta chain. Its antigen is still unknown. TCRdb re-called the 5' RACE reads through MiXCR, storing one row per CDR3 protein. Of about 250,000 distinct CDR3 sequences in the sample, about 3.7% were seen once. The sample belongs to a study of T cells after yellow fever vaccination. Study-wide results and caveats: Some clonotypes were seen in both the CD4 and the CD8 compartments. These made up a small share and likely arose from convergent recombination.

The V and J ends lost 6 bases and 1 base respectively, with 12 bases between them. CDR1 and CDR2 (germline): SEHNR, FQNEAQ (reference sequence). The CDR3 totals 14 residues. The sequence came from a man aged 18 to 30 who received the YFV17D yellow fever vaccine. The specimen comprised PBMCs, sampled 15 days after the yellow fever booster vaccination. The J gene is TRBJ2-5, the V gene TRBV7-9; possibly TRBD2 for D (6 bases). CDR3 nucleotides: TGTGCCAGCAGGGAGGGGACGGTCCAAGAGACCCAGTACTTC. This gives the protein CASREGTVQETQYF.